The 28 T cell receptor beta chains in this list originate from one sample, sequenced in a study of blood T cell repertoires in COVID-19. Clones were read by immunoSEQ multiplex PCR, and TCRdb kept only the in-frame ones, dropping some. The data show 95,000 to 150,000 clones, roughly 88% seen once. The specimen sequenced was peripheral blood. The receptor source for this set is a woman aged 45 to 65 with active or convalescent COVID-19.

The chain employs TRBV5-1 and TRBJ2-6; 7 bases are a match to TRBD2. Per the germline V gene, CDR1 is SGHRS and CDR2 is YFSETQ. CDR3 length equals 16 residues. The ends lost 0 bases at V and 2 bases at J; junction bases unmatched: 2. The CDR3 here is CASSLAAGAGANVLTF. As DNA, the CDR3 is TGCGCCAGCAGCTTGGCCGCGGGGGCTGGGGCCAACGTCCTGACTTTC.

This sequence joins TRBV7-2 and TRBJ2-7; D is perhaps TRBD1 (6 bases). Trimming shortened V by 4 bases and J by 2 bases, and 15 bases separated the two germline ends. The CDR3 contains 15 residues. Germline-derived CDR1 and CDR2 are SGHTA and FQGNSA. CDR3 sequence (DNA): TGTGCCAGCAGCTCCCGGACAGTTAGCACCTACGAGCAGTACTTC. Protein sequence: CASSSRTVSTYEQYF.

The chain combines TRBV7-2 with TRBJ2-2; 7 bases line up with TRBD2. The trim removed 6 bases at V and 0 bases at J, leaving 7 bases unmatched. The CDR3 contains 16 residues. Germline-derived CDR1 and CDR2 are SGHTA and FQGNSA. This CDR3 is CASSSTGTTNTGELFF. DNA for the CDR3: TGTGCCAGCAGTTCGACCGGGACTACGAACACCGGGGAGCTGTTTTTT.

The chain combines TRBV9 with TRBJ2-7, with a weak D call TRBD2 (5 bases). This CDR3 is 13 amino acids long. Trimming removed 4 bases at V and 7 bases at J, with 15 bases between. Looked up from germline, CDR1 is SGDLS and CDR2 is YYNGEE. The CDR3 DNA reads TGTGCCAGCAGCCCCCGGGGATTGGGGGAGCAGTACTTC. Amino acids: CASSPRGLGEQYF.

The DNA of the CDR3 is TGTGCCATCAGGGGAGACAGGGTGGCCCGTGGCTACACCTTC. As protein: CAIRGDRVARGYTF. The chain uses TRBV10-3 and TRBJ1-2, with TRBD1 matching 7 bases. CDR3 length: 14 residues. Germline V CDR1 and CDR2: ENHRY, SYGVKD. J gave up 7 bases and V 6 bases, and 11 bases lay outside the gene matches.

The chain combines TRBV2 with TRBJ1-5; 10 bases line up with TRBD1. This CDR3 has 14 residues. V lost 7 bases and J lost 7; bases outside the gene matches: 7. Germline V CDR1 and CDR2: SNHLY, FYNNEI. CDR3 sequence: CASMGDRGGQPQHF. The CDR3 DNA follows: TGTGCCAGCATGGGGGACAGGGGTGGACAGCCCCAGCATTTT. The full variable domain, with the rest looked up from reference TRBV2 and TRBJ1-5, is EPEVTQTPSHQVTQMGQEVILRCVPISNHLYFYWYRQILGQKVEFLVSFYNNEISEKSEIFDDQFSVERPDGSNFTLKIRSTKLEDSAMYFCASMGDRGGQPQHFGDGTRLSIL.

This chain joins TRBV2 and TRBJ2-7; D may be TRBD2 (7 bases). The V gene lost 2 bases and the J gene lost 0 bases, with 17 bases spanning the gap. Germline lookup yields CDR1 SNHLY and CDR2 FYNNEI. The CDR3 extends over 17 amino acids. The CDR3, as DNA: TGTGCCAGCAGTGAAAGGGGGTTGGGCGGGAGCTCCTACGAGCAGTACTTC. Residues: CASSERGLGGSSYEQYF.

This clone was observed once. DNA of the CDR3: TGCGCCAGCAGCCAAGTGTCCGGGACTTCGACCTACAATGAGCAGTTCTTC. It is translated as CASSQVSGTSTYNEQFF. The chain combines TRBV4-3 with TRBJ2-1, with D possibly TRBD2 on 6 matching bases. The CDR3 is 17 amino acids. Per germline, CDR1 LGHNA and CDR2 YSLEER. The V and J ends lost 1 base and 2 bases respectively, with 15 bases between them.

This chain links TRBV19 with TRBJ2-7; D possibly corresponds to TRBD2 (6 bases). Trimming stripped 1 base from V and 0 bases from J, with 16 bases between. The CDR3 loop spans 17 amino acids. The germline V gene encodes CDR1 LNHDA and CDR2 SQIVND (reference sequence). The CDR3 protein is CASSIGSLGDFSYEQYF. DNA of the CDR3: TGTGCCAGTAGTATAGGGAGTTTAGGGGACTTCTCCTACGAGCAGTACTTC.

This chain joins TRBV6-2 or TRBV6-3 and TRBJ2-2; perhaps TRBD2 as D (5 bases). The V end was cut by 4 bases, the J end by 2 bases, with 17 bases between. This CDR3 has 17 amino acids. CDR1 MNHEY and CDR2 SVGEGT come from the germline V gene. The CDR3 loop reads CASSWSRRLLNTGELFF. CDR3 in DNA: TGTGCCAGCAGTTGGTCACGGAGGCTACTAAACACCGGGGAGCTGTTTTTT.

This clone was detected only once. The chain joins TRBV3-1 (or the pseudogene TRBV3-2) to TRBJ2-5, with 7 bases aligning to TRBD2. CDR1 and CDR2 from the germline V gene are LGHDT and YNNKEL (reference sequence). Germline trimming cut 1 base from V and 3 bases from J; bases unmatched to any gene: 14. The CDR3 is 18 amino acids. CDR3 sequence reads: CASSQVASGKAKKETQYF. CDR3 bases: TGTGCCAGCAGCCAAGTGGCTAGCGGAAAGGCAAAGAAAGAGACCCAGTACTTC.

The V call is TRBV11-2, the J call TRBJ1-6, with a tentative D call TRBD1 (5 bases). With 4 bases removed from V and 10 bases from J, the gap between germline ends came to 14 bases. Germline CDR1 is SGHAT and CDR2 is FQNNGV. This CDR3 region has 14 residues. CDR3 nucleotides: TGTGCCAGCAGCTCCGAGATGGGACTCTCACCCCTCCACTTT. Translation gives CASSSEMGLSPLHF.

This clone was counted a few times. V is TRBV7-2 and J is TRBJ1-2, with 9 bases that match TRBD1. In germline, CDR1 is SGHTA, CDR2 FQGNSA. The CDR3 is 14 amino acids. J gave up 2 bases and V 6 bases, and 4 bases lay outside the gene matches. CDR3 amino acids: CASRSGTGNYGYTF. CDR3 bases: TGTGCCAGCAGATCCGGGACAGGGAACTATGGCTACACCTTC.

The chain uses TRBV7-3 and TRBJ2-2; no clear D gene. Germline assignment: CDR1 SGHTA and CDR2 FQGTGA. The CDR3 has 14 amino acids. Between the trimmed V and J ends, which lost 1 base and 3 bases, there was a span of 6 bases. CDR3 amino acids: CASSLRGDTGELFF. CDR3 nucleotide sequence: TGTGCCAGCAGCTTAAGAGGAGACACCGGGGAGCTGTTTTTT.

The V and J genes are TRBV10-3 and TRBJ1-2; D is unclear. V dropped 6 bases and J dropped 0 bases, with 20 bases sitting between them. Germline CDR1 is ENHRY and CDR2 is SYGVKD. This CDR3 has 17 residues. The CDR3 loop is CAISQPFRGEANYGYTF. As DNA, the CDR3 is TGTGCCATCAGCCAACCGTTCCGAGGAGAGGCTAACTATGGCTACACCTTC.

The chain is built from TRBV24-1 and TRBJ2-3; 10 positions match TRBD2. V shed 6 bases and J 2 bases; nucleotides not matched to a gene: 7. From germline, CDR1 is KGHDR and CDR2 SFDVKD. The CDR3 has 16 residues. CDR3 amino acids: CATSPVAGGNTDTQYF. CDR3 DNA: TGTGCCACCAGTCCGGTAGCGGGAGGCAACACAGATACGCAGTATTTT.

V usage is TRBV4-1 and J usage is TRBJ1-2; maybe TRBD1 (5 bases). This CDR3 spans 15 amino acids. Germline V gene data show CDR1 as MGHRA and CDR2 as YSYEKL. V lost 0 bases to trimming and J lost 4 bases, with 12 bases between them. The CDR3 loop is CASSQEQAGPYGYTF. CDR3 nucleotide sequence: TGCGCCAGCAGCCAAGAACAGGCTGGTCCCTATGGCTACACCTTC.

The CDR3 DNA follows: TGTGCCACCAGCAGAGGAAGGGGTGGCTATGAGCAGTTCTTC. As protein: CATSRGRGGYEQFF. J is TRBJ2-1 and V is TRBV15; D might be TRBD1 (5 bases). Germline V gene data show CDR1 as LNHNV and CDR2 as YYDKDF (reference sequence). V gave up 1 base and J gave up 8 bases, with 12 bases separating them. CDR3 length equals 14 residues.

The genes are TRBV9 and TRBJ2-3; possibly TRBD2 for D (6 bases). The V gene's germline CDR1 is SGDLS and CDR2 YYNGEE. V was clipped by 6 bases and J by 4 bases, with 15 bases between them. This CDR3 region has 14 residues. The CDR3 is CASTPPGVADTQYF. DNA for the CDR3: TGTGCCAGCACCCCGCCGGGAGTGGCAGATACGCAGTATTTT.

The chain uses TRBV24-1 and TRBJ2-7; possibly TRBD2 for D (5 bases). V lost 2 bases, J lost 7 bases, and 20 bases lay in between. This CDR3 is 16 amino acids long. The germline gives CDR1 KGHDR, CDR2 SFDVKD. CDR3: CATSDSSRRPTGEQYF. The DNA for the CDR3 is TGTGCCACCAGTGATTCCTCCCGGCGGCCCACGGGGGAGCAGTACTTC.

This chain joins TRBV30 and TRBJ2-7, with 7 bases that match TRBD1. This CDR3 has 14 amino acids. CDR1 is GTSNPN and CDR2 is SVGIG in the germline V gene (reference sequence). J lost 3 bases, V lost 2 bases, and 7 bases had no gene match. The CDR3 DNA follows: TGTGCCTGGAGTCCGCACAGGGGCAACTACGAGCAGTACTTC. Its protein is CAWSPHRGNYEQYF.

This clone was recorded once. The genes are TRBV2 and TRBJ2-1; 7 bases agree with TRBD1. CDR3 size: 15 residues. The V segment lost 4 bases and the J segment 3 bases; nucleotides outside the gene matches: 6. The germline V gene has CDR1 SNHLY and CDR2 FYNNEI. CDR3 in DNA: TGTGCCAGCAGTGCCCGGACAGGTCTCTACAATGAGCAGTTCTTC. Amino acids: CASSARTGLYNEQFF.

This clone was counted a single time. Compared with germline, one end of the junction differs, possibly owing to a read error. This chain joins TRBV28 and TRBJ2-7, with 7 bases fitting TRBD1. The CDR3 is 11 amino acids. Germline-derived CDR1 and CDR2 are MDHEN and SYDVKM. The CDR3 nucleotides are TGTGCCAGCAGTACTCGGACAGGTACACACTTC. Its protein is CASSTRTGTHF.

This clone was detected a few times. Here the CDR3 reads CASTLGPPSGVTTYTQYF. The CDR3 DNA sequence: TGTGCCAGCACTCTAGGGCCGCCTAGCGGGGTGACAACATATACGCAGTATTTT. The rearrangement links TRBV28 to TRBJ2-3, with 9 bases aligning to TRBD2. V shed 7 bases and J 7 bases; nucleotides not matched to a gene: 21. CDR1 MDHEN and CDR2 SYDVKM come from the germline V gene. The CDR3 length is 18 residues.

The rearrangement links TRBV21-1 to TRBJ2-5; the tabulated D call, TRBD1, remains unverified against the DNA. TRBV21-1 is listed as a pseudogene. The CDR3 is 14 residues long. CDR3 amino acids: CASSRGTGQETQYF. The CDR3 DNA reads as TGTGCCAGCAGCAGGGGGACAGGGCAAGAGACCCAGTACTTC.

This rearrangement joins TRBV6-5 to TRBJ1-1; D is unclear. V was trimmed by 9 bases and J by 5 bases, leaving 16 bases between them. Germline assignment: CDR1 MNHEY and CDR2 SVGAGI. This CDR3 region has 13 residues. CDR3 in DNA: TGTGCCAGTGACAAAACGGGGTTAACTGAAGCTTTCTTT. It translates to CASDKTGLTEAFF.

The gene calls are TRBV27 and TRBJ2-7; weak D call: TRBD2 (5 bases). The CDR3 sequence is 14 residues long. V shed 0 bases and J shed 6 bases, with 12 bases lying between them. Germline CDR1 reads MNHEY; CDR2 reads SMNVEV (reference sequence). The CDR3 region is CASSLSGVASEQYF. As DNA, the CDR3 is TGTGCCAGCAGTTTATCGGGAGTGGCCTCCGAGCAGTACTTC.

The chain links TRBV6-2 or TRBV6-3 to TRBJ2-2; TRBD2 matches 9 bases. With 5 bases clipped from V and 0 bases from J, the junction kept 4 bases outside the gene matches. Germline-derived CDR1 and CDR2 are MNHEY and SVGEGT. This CDR3 comprises 16 residues. The chain's CDR3 is CASSTTSGSNTGELFF. As DNA, the CDR3 is TGTGCCAGCAGTACCACTAGCGGGTCGAACACCGGGGAGCTGTTTTTT.